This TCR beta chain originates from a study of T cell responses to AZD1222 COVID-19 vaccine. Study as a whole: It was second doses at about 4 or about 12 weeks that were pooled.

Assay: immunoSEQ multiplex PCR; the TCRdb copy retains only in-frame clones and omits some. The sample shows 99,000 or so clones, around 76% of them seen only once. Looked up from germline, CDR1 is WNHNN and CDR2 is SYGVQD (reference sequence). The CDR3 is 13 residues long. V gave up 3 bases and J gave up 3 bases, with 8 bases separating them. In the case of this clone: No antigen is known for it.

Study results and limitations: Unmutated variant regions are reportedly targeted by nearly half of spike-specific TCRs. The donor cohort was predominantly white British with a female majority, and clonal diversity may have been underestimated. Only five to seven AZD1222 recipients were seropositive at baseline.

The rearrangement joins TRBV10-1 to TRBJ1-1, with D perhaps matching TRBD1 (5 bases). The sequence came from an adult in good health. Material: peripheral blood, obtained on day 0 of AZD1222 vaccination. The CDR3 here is CASSDGGDTEAFF. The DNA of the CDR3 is TGCGCCAGCAGTGACGGGGGAGACACTGAAGCTTTCTTT.